The sequence of this T cell receptor beta chain was determined in a study of glioma-infiltrating T cells after dendritic cell vaccination. Study background: Treatment, given 2003 to 2012, was autologous tumor lysate-pulsed dendritic cell vaccination.

V lost 4 bases, J lost 6 bases, and 8 bases stayed unmatched. The CDR3 consists of 15 residues. The germline CDR1 and CDR2 sequences are SGHDN and FVKESK. Amplification used 60 V beta primers and 13 J beta primers. Profiled with immunoSEQ multiplex PCR; TCRdb holds only in-frame clones, not every one. The data hold 40,000 to 60,000 clones, with approximately 83% observed a single time. Points on this clone: Antigen: not known.

Study-wide points: Longer survival after dendritic cell vaccination followed higher pretreatment TIL content. Survival was not directly related to TCR clonality in these patients.

The chain has TRBV14 and TRBJ1-2, with TRBD1 matching over 10 bases. This sample comprised blood, obtained before dendritic cell vaccination. The receptor's source is a human donor with glioblastoma. DNA of the CDR3: TGTGCCAGCAGCCTATGGACAGGGGGAGATAATGGCTACACCTTC. It codes for CASSLWTGGDNGYTF.